A single T cell receptor (beta chain) is shown here with its context. TCRdb's table, derived via immunoSEQ multiplex PCR, lists solely in-frame clones and lacks some. The data contain under 300,000 clones, almost 85% of them singletons. The data are from a study of control samples from healthy donors and cancer patients. Looked up from germline, CDR1 is KGHDR and CDR2 is SFDVKD. The CDR3 is 16 amino acids. The V segment lost 4 bases and the J segment 2 bases; nucleotides outside the gene matches: 7. The genes are TRBV24-1 and TRBJ2-5; 9 bases line up with TRBD2. The receptor's source is a woman aged 55-70 years with lung cancer. Sequences were obtained from PBMCs. The CDR3 is CATSDPGRGGQETQYF. The CDR3 DNA reads TGTGCCACCAGTGACCCCGGGCGGGGGGGACAAGAGACCCAGTACTTC.